Below, one T cell receptor beta chain is given with its context. This beta chain represents an off-target read in a library built for alpha chains; its size is of limited meaning. CDR1 and CDR2 (germline): SGHRS, YFSETQ. The CDR3 totals 16 residues. Deletions cut 2 bases from V and 0 bases from J, with 14 bases between. TCRdb independently ran MiXCR on the RT-PCR reads; one entry per CDR3 protein. The data show approximately 6,500 distinct CDR3 sequences, approximately 90% seen once. The chain has TRBV5-1 and TRBJ1-1, with a possible D match to TRBD1 (5 bases). The receptor was derived from a female donor in good health, serving as a healthy control. Input material: memory CD4+ T cells from blood. The CDR3 is CASSFATGTMNTEAFF. The CDR3 bases are TGCGCCAGCAGCTTTGCGACCGGGACGATGAACACTGAAGCTTTCTTT.